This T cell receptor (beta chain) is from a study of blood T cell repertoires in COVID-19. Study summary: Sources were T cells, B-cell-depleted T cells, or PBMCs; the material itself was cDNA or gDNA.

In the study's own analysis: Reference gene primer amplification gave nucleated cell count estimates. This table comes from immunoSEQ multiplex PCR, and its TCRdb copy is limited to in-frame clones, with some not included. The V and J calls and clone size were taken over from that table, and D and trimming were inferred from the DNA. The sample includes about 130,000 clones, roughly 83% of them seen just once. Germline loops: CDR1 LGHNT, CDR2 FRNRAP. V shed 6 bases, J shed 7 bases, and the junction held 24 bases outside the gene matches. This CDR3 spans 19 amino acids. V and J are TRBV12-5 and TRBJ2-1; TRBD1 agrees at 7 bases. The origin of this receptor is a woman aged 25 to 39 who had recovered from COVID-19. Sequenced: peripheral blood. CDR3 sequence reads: CASGNGSGFKGARRNEQFF. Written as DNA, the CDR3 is TGTGCTAGTGGGAATGGTTCCGGGTTTAAGGGGGCGCGACGGAATGAGCAGTTCTTC. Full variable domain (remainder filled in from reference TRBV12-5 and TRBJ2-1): DARVTQTPRHKVTEMGQEVTMRCQPILGHNTVFWYRQTMMQGLELLAYFRNRAPLDDSGMPKDRFSAEMPDATLATLKIQPSEPRDSAVYFCASGNGSGFKGARRNEQFFGPGTRLTVL.